The clone carrying this T cell receptor beta chain has just one count. Its antigen remains unknown. The CDR3 runs to 13 residues. Losses at the gene ends were 4 bases for V and 10 bases for J; bases not matched to a gene: 5. Germline-derived CDR1 and CDR2 are SGHDN and FVKESK. Only in-frame clones appear in the TCRdb table, and some are missing; sequencing was by immunoSEQ multiplex PCR. The sample records 1.6 million or so clones, less than 99% being singletons. This record comes from a study of shared clonotypes between healthy human individuals. Findings and caveats of the study: A handful of donors shared approximately 5% of their naive CD4 clonotypes. For sorted subsets, rarefaction showed incomplete sequencing despite large depth.

This clonotype was obtained from a man aged 30 to 45 in good health. Sequencing was performed on naive CD4+ T cells sorted from blood. Subset noted: CD45RA+ positively selected. The chain carries TRBV14 and TRBJ2-1, with 9 bases fitting TRBD1. CDR3 residues: CASSRGTGSEQFF. The CDR3 nucleotides are TGTGCCAGCAGCCGGGGGACAGGGTCCGAGCAGTTCTTC.